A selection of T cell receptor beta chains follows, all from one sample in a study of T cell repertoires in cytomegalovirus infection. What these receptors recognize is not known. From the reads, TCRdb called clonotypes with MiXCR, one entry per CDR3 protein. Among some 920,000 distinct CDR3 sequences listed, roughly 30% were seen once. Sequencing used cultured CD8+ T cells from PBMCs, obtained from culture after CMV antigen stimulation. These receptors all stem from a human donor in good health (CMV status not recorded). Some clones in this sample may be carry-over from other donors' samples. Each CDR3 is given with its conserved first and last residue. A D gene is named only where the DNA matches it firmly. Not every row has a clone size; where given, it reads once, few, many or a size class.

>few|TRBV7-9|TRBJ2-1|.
CASSGRHLSSYNEQFF
TGTGCCAGCAGCGGGAGACACTTGAGCTCCTACAATGAGCAGTTCTTC
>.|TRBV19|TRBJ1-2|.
CASRRENYGYTF
TGTGCCAGTAGGAGGGAAAACTATGGCTACACCTTC
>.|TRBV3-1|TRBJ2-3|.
CASSKPAPETSTDTQYF
TGTGCCAGCAGCAAGCCTGCCCCAGAAACTAGCACAGATACGCAGTATTTT
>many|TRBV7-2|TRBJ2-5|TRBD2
CASSWSSGGRETQYF
TGTGCCAGCAGCTGGTCTAGCGGGGGTAGGGAGACCCAGTACTTC
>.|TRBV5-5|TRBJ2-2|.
CASFSGANTGELFF
TGTGCCAGCTTTTCAGGGGCGAACACCGGGGAGCTGTTTTTT
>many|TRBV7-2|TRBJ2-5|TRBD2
CASSRSGGPETQYF
TGTGCCAGCAGCCGCAGCGGGGGGCCAGAGACCCAGTACTTC
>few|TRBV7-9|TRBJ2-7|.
CASSLANRAYEQYF
TGTGCCAGCAGCTTAGCCAACAGAGCCTACGAGCAGTACTTC
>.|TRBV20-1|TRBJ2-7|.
CSARGLTALGEQYF
TGCAGTGCTAGAGGGTTGACAGCCCTAGGGGAGCAGTACTTC
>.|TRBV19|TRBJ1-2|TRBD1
CASSKGLGTDSLFGYTF
TGTGCCAGTAGTAAGGGGTTGGGGACAGACTCTTTATTTGGCTACACCTTC
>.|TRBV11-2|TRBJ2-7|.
CASSPSQGREQYF
TGTGCCAGCAGCCCCTCACAGGGTCGCGAGCAGTACTTC
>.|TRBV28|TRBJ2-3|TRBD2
CASSLLLGGTDTQYF
TGTGCCAGCAGCCTCCTTTTGGGGGGGACAGATACGCAGTATTTT
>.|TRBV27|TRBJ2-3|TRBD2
CASSLDPGISGGPGDTQYF
TGTGCCAGCAGTTTAGATCCGGGGATTAGCGGGGGGCCTGGGGATACGCAGTATTTT
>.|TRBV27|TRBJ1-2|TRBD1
CASGLSEPGQGSYTF
TGTGCCAGCGGTTTATCTGAACCGGGACAGGGAAGCTACACCTTC
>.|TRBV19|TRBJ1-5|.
CASSTPPGRENQPQHF
TGTGCCAGTAGTACTCCCCCAGGGAGGGAGAATCAGCCCCAGCATTTT
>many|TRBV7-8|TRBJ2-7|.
CASSLGYDEQYF
TGTGCCAGCAGCTTAGGGTACGACGAGCAGTACTTC
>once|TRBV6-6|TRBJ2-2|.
CASSGPGEVWAGELFF
TGTGCCAGCAGTGGGCCGGGGGAGGTTTGGGCCGGGGAGCTGTTTTTT
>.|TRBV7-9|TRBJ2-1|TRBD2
CASSLTSGRYNEQFF
TGTGCCAGCAGCTTGACTAGCGGGAGATACAATGAGCAGTTCTTC
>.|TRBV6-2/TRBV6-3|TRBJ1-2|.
CASLQGFSLGYTF
TGTGCCAGCCTTCAGGGGTTTTCCCTTGGCTACACCTTC
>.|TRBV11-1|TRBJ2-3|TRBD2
CASTTLAESTDTQYF
TGTGCCAGCACCACACTAGCGGAAAGCACAGATACGCAGTATTTT